This is a list of T cell receptor beta chains from one sample in a study of naive and memory T cell subsets. Each CDR3 protein is one row after TCRdb ran MiXCR on the 5' RACE reads. The sample yields roughly 56,000 distinct CDR3 sequences, about 7.2% seen once. Receptors were obtained from a male donor in good health. Each CDR3 is given with its conserved first and last residue. A D gene is named only where the DNA matches it firmly. Rows give clone size only sometimes, using once, few, many, or a class for an expanded clone.

clone_size d_call j_call v_call cdr3_aa cdr3_nt
many . TRBJ2-2 TRBV6-5 CASSYGKGFTGELFF TGTGCCAGCAGTTACGGGAAGGGATTCACCGGGGAGCTGTTTTTT
few . TRBJ1-4 TRBV6-5 CASSYNGGANEKLFF TGTGCCAGCAGTTACAACGGGGGGGCTAATGAAAAACTGTTTTTT
. TRBD2 TRBJ2-5 TRBV12-5 CASGFLLAERETQYF TGTGCTAGTGGTTTCCTCCTAGCGGAAAGGGAGACCCAGTACTTC
few . TRBJ2-1 TRBV14 CASSQDQDGRANYNEQFF TGTGCCAGCAGCCAAGATCAGGACGGACGGGCGAACTACAATGAGCAGTTCTTC
many . TRBJ2-1 TRBV2 CASNREVLGYNEQFF TGTGCCAGCAACAGAGAGGTACTGGGTTACAATGAGCAGTTCTTC
. TRBD2 TRBJ2-1 TRBV6-5 CASSHRLARSSYNEQFF TGTGCCAGCAGTCACCGACTAGCACGGAGCTCCTACAATGAGCAGTTCTTC
few . TRBJ2-7 TRBV12-3/TRBV12-4 CASSFRRTPYEQYF TGTGCCAGCAGTTTCCGGAGGACCCCCTACGAGCAGTACTTC
. . TRBJ2-1 TRBV14 CASSPPGVGAYNEQFF TGTGCCAGCAGCCCTCCGGGGGTCGGTGCCTACAATGAGCAGTTCTTC
. . TRBJ2-7 TRBV19 CASSINVQVYEQYF TGTGCCAGTAGTATTAATGTACAGGTATACGAGCAGTACTTC
many TRBD2 TRBJ2-1 TRBV20-1 CSAPSGGRNNEQFF TGCAGTGCCCCTTCTGGCGGGAGGAACAATGAGCAGTTCTTC
many TRBD1 TRBJ2-7 TRBV7-9 CASSSQGNEQYF TGTGCCAGCAGCTCACAGGGGAACGAGCAGTACTTC